Below are 18 T cell receptor beta chains sequenced from a single sample in a study of blood T cell repertoires in COVID-19. Generated by immunoSEQ multiplex PCR, the TCRdb table keeps only in-frame clones and is missing some. Altogether just over 300,000 clones are present, about 91% being singletons, with the ten largest covering approximately 9%. The material sequenced was PBMCs or T cells enriched from blood (not recorded which). Source of these receptors: a woman aged 18-35 years who had recovered from COVID-19.

The V call is TRBV3-1 (or the pseudogene TRBV3-2), the J call TRBJ1-2; 8 positions agree with TRBD1. The CDR3 is 16 residues long. V lost 1 base to trimming and J lost 5 bases; unmatched junction nucleotides: 9. The germline V gene encodes CDR1 LGHDT and CDR2 YNNKEL (reference sequence). The DNA of the CDR3 is TGTGCCAGCAGCCAAGGGTCAGGGGGCTTGGCGTATGGCTACACCTTC. Residues: CASSQGSGGLAYGYTF.

As regards this clone: One end of the junction fails to match germline, which may point to a read error. The chain employs TRBV4-1 and TRBJ1-4; maybe TRBD1 (6 bases). There are 17 residues in the CDR3. CDR1 MGHRA and CDR2 YSYEKL come from the germline V gene. CDR3 sequence (DNA): TGCGCCAGCAGTCAAGGGGTAGATTTCTGGGGGCTTGAAAAACTGTTTTTT. Protein product: CASSQGVDFWGLEKLFF.

This chain uses TRBV7-2 with TRBJ1-6; D not resolved. CDR1 and CDR2 from the germline V gene are SGHTA and FQGNSA. The CDR3 totals 15 residues. V lost 5 bases to trimming and J lost 6 bases, with 14 bases between them. The CDR3 bases are TGTGCCAGCAGCCGTTTAGCGACATCTAATTCACCCCTCCACTTT. Protein: CASSRLATSNSPLHF. Based on the CDR3 plus reference TRBV7-2 and TRBJ1-6, the full variable domain is GAGVSQSPSNKVTEKGKDVELRCDPISGHTALYWYRQSLGQGLEFLIYFQGNSAPDKSGLPSDRFSAERTGGSVSTLTIQRTQQEDSAVYLCASSRLATSNSPLHFGNGTRLTVT.

The chain employs TRBV20-1 and TRBJ1-2, with a tentative D call TRBD1 (5 bases). The CDR3 is 14 residues long. The germline CDR1 and CDR2 sequences are DFQATT and SNEGSKA (reference sequence). V was pared by 3 bases and J by 4 bases, with 15 bases between. The CDR3 coding sequence is TGCAGTGCTAGTCAAAGACAGACTTTCTATGGCTACACCTTC. Translation: CSASQRQTFYGYTF.

V and J are TRBV9 and TRBJ1-5; 7 nucleotides agree with TRBD1. The CDR3 sequence is 14 residues long. V was clipped by 3 bases and J by 3 bases; unmatched bases: 3. In germline, CDR1 is SGDLS, CDR2 YYNGEE. CDR3 in amino acids: CASSGGTDNQPQHF. For the CDR3, the DNA is TGTGCCAGCAGCGGGGGGACAGACAATCAGCCCCAGCATTTT.

This clone occurred a few times. The chain employs TRBV19 and TRBJ1-1, with D perhaps TRBD1 (5 bases). In germline, CDR1 is LNHDA, CDR2 SQIVND (reference sequence). Trimming removed 6 bases at V and 1 base at J, with 12 bases between. This CDR3 is built from 14 residues. DNA of the CDR3: TGTGCCAGTAGCTTAAAGACAGAGAACACTGAAGCTTTCTTT. It is translated as CASSLKTENTEAFF.

The J gene is TRBJ1-1, the V gene TRBV11-2; 10 bases map to TRBD1. There are 14 residues in the CDR3. V lost 1 base, J lost 7 bases, and 3 bases stayed unmatched. Germline assignment: CDR1 SGHAT and CDR2 FQNNGV. The CDR3 reads CASSLAGQGIEAFF. The CDR3 DNA sequence: TGTGCCAGCAGCTTAGCGGGACAGGGGATTGAAGCTTTCTTT.

This clone was seen a single time. This chain connects TRBV5-1 to TRBJ1-1; D gene ambiguous. The V gene lost 5 bases and the J gene lost 2 bases, with 10 bases spanning the gap. The CDR3 sequence is 13 residues long. In germline, CDR1 is SGHRS, CDR2 YFSETQ. CDR3 sequence: CASREMPNTEAFF. The CDR3 nucleotides are TGCGCCAGCAGGGAGATGCCTAACACTGAAGCTTTCTTT.

The chain links TRBV5-4 to TRBJ1-4, with unresolved D. Germline values: CDR1 SGHNT, CDR2 YYREEE (reference sequence). This CDR3 region has 17 residues. Trimming stripped 3 bases from V and 5 bases from J, with 20 bases between. CDR3 sequence (DNA): TGTGCCAGCAGCTCAGGACCGTCCTCGGGAACAAATGAAAAACTGTTTTTT. It yields the protein CASSSGPSSGTNEKLFF.

The chain uses TRBV7-6 and TRBJ2-5; 7 bases match TRBD2. The J segment lost 1 base and the V segment lost 2 bases, leaving 4 bases of the junction unmatched. This CDR3 comprises 15 residues. Germline V gene sequence: CDR1 SGHVS, CDR2 FNYEAQ. CDR3 loop: CASSLTGGPQETQYF. DNA of the CDR3: TGTGCCAGCAGCTTAACGGGAGGCCCCCAAGAGACCCAGTACTTC.

The CDR3 protein is CASSLSGLAAYNEQFF. The CDR3 nucleotides read TGTGCCAGCAGCCTCTCCGGCCTAGCGGCCTACAATGAGCAGTTCTTC. This chain joins TRBV7-9 and TRBJ2-1, with 7 bases matching TRBD2. Germline V CDR1 and CDR2: SEHNR, FQNEAQ (reference sequence). The CDR3 has 16 amino acids. J gave up 2 bases and V 5 bases, and 9 bases lay outside the gene matches.

The CDR3: CSVLTGGRFETQYF. DNA for the CDR3: TGCAGCGTTTTGACAGGGGGGCGTTTTGAGACCCAGTACTTC. The V gene is TRBV29-1, the J gene TRBJ2-5, with TRBD1 matching over 9 bases. Unmatched junction bases numbered 9, after V lost 5 bases and J lost 5 bases. CDR3 length: 14 amino acids. CDR1 SQVTM and CDR2 ANQGSEA come from the germline V gene.

The CDR3 DNA sequence: TGTGCCAGCAGCTTGTTCCGCGGGACTAGCGGGAGCCAGACCCAGTACTTC. It codes for CASSLFRGTSGSQTQYF. This chain links TRBV5-4 with TRBJ2-5; TRBD2 matches at 14 bases. CDR1 is SGHNT and CDR2 is YYREEE in the germline V gene (reference sequence). This CDR3 contains 17 residues. V lost 1 base, J lost 6 bases, and 8 bases stayed unmatched.

The V call is TRBV5-1, the J call TRBJ2-5; D not certain. The CDR3 loop spans 15 amino acids. CDR1 is SGHRS and CDR2 is YFSETQ in the germline V gene. With 4 bases removed from V and 4 bases from J, the gap between germline ends came to 17 bases. The DNA of the CDR3 is TGCGCCAGCAGCCCCCAGACACCCTCAGGAGAGACCCAGTACTTC. Amino acids: CASSPQTPSGETQYF.

With regard to this clone: One junction end disagrees with the germline gene, perhaps due to a read error. The chain has TRBV7-3 and TRBJ1-2; no clear D gene. Germline V CDR1 and CDR2: SGHTA, FQGTGA. CDR3 length: 16 residues. CDR3 nucleotide sequence: TGTGCCAGCAGCTCCTACCCGCAGGCTCCTAACCATGGCTACACCTTC. It codes for CASSSYPQAPNHGYTF. Drawing the rest from reference TRBV7-3 and TRBJ1-2, the complete variable domain is GAGVSQTPSNKVTEKGKYVELRCDPISGHTALYWYRQSLGQGPEFLIYFQGTGAADDSGLPNDRFFAVRPEGSVSTLKIQRTERGDSAVYLCASSSYPQAPNHGYTFGSGTRLTVV.

This clone was seen only a few times. CDR3 sequence reads: CASSEAVYGYTF. The CDR3 DNA is TGTGCCAGCAGCGAGGCTGTCTATGGCTACACCTTC. This chain links TRBV11-2 with TRBJ1-2; D is undetermined. The CDR3 length is 12 residues. The V gene lost 5 bases and the J gene lost 4 bases, with 8 bases spanning the gap. Per the germline V gene, CDR1 is SGHAT and CDR2 is FQNNGV.

This chain joins TRBV28 and TRBJ2-3, with 10 bases identical to TRBD2. Germline V CDR1 and CDR2: MDHEN, SYDVKM. The CDR3 totals 15 residues. V lost 6 bases to trimming and J lost 0 bases; unmatched junction nucleotides: 3. CDR3 in amino acids: CASSLAGESTDTQYF. The CDR3 DNA reads as TGTGCCAGCAGCCTAGCGGGAGAAAGCACAGATACGCAGTATTTT. Based on the CDR3 plus reference TRBV28 and TRBJ2-3, the full variable domain is DVKVTQSSRYLVKRTGEKVFLECVQDMDHENMFWYRQDPGLGLRLIYFSYDVKMKEKGDIPEGYSVSREKKERFSLILESASTNQTSMYLCASSLAGESTDTQYFGPGTRLTVL.

This chain joins TRBV28 and TRBJ2-3; TRBD2 matches at 9 bases. Trimming at V came to 4 bases and at J to 6 bases, leaving 17 bases not matched to a gene. Germline V lookup: CDR1 MDHEN, CDR2 SYDVKM. The CDR3 sequence is 18 residues long. The CDR3 is CASSSSHSGAGGRDTQYF. CDR3 sequence (DNA): TGTGCCAGCAGTTCCTCTCACTCTGGTGCGGGGGGGCGGGATACGCAGTATTTT.